The rows below give T cell receptor beta chains drawn from one sample of a study of T cells in Graves' hyperthyroidism and ophthalmopathy. TCRdb reprocessed the multiplex PCR reads via MiXCR and lists one record per CDR3 protein. The data contain some 350,000 distinct CDR3 sequences, approximately 15% of them singletons. The specimen sequenced was blood. These receptors originate from a woman aged 18-29 years with Graves' hyperthyroidism that later progressed to Graves' ophthalmopathy. Each CDR3 is given with its conserved first and last residue. A D gene is named only where the DNA matches it firmly. The size entry is marked missing in some rows and otherwise reads once, few, many or a size class.

d_call,j_call,v_call,clone_size,cdr3_aa,cdr3_nt
-,TRBJ2-2,TRBV24-1,many,CATSDLPTVTNTGELFF,TGTGCCACCAGTGATTTACCGACAGTGACGAACACCGGGGAGCTGTTTTTT
-,TRBJ2-7,TRBV20-1,many,CSAPGWDIDEQYF,TGCAGTGCTCCCGGCTGGGACATCGACGAGCAGTACTTC
TRBD1,TRBJ2-7,TRBV5-1,many,CASSLRGRSHEQYF,TGCGCCAGCAGCTTGAGGGGGCGCAGCCACGAGCAGTACTTC
TRBD2,TRBJ2-5,TRBV2,many,CASRSPGTSGTWAQETQYF,TGTGCCAGCAGGAGCCCCGGGACTAGCGGGACATGGGCCCAAGAGACCCAGTACTTC
TRBD1,TRBJ2-7,TRBV4-3,many,CASSHRTGGHEQYF,TGCGCCAGCAGCCACCGGACAGGGGGCCACGAGCAGTACTTC
-,TRBJ2-5,TRBV7-9,few,CASSRGEWETQYF,TGTGCCAGCAGCCGGGGAGAGTGGGAGACCCAGTACTTC
-,TRBJ1-3,TRBV6-5,once,CASSSVGQATSSGNTIYF,TGTGCCAGCAGTTCCGTCGGTCAGGCAACGAGCTCTGGAAACACCATATATTTT
-,TRBJ2-2,TRBV9,-,CASSAGGYTGELFF,TGTGCCAGCAGCGCTGGTGGTTACACCGGGGAGCTGTTTTTT
TRBD1,TRBJ1-1,TRBV5-1,-,CASSLDWTGNTEAFF,TGCGCCAGCAGCTTGGACTGGACAGGGAACACTGAAGCTTTCTTT
-,TRBJ2-1,TRBV20-1,-,CSAPKTSRVLINEQFF,TGCAGTGCTCCCAAAACATCCCGGGTCTTAATCAATGAGCAGTTCTTC
-,TRBJ2-1,TRBV5-6,-,CASSSQSSSYNEQFF,TGTGCCAGCAGCTCCCAGTCGAGCTCCTACAATGAGCAGTTCTTC
-,TRBJ2-3,TRBV7-9,-,CASSLSGAASTDTQYF,TGTGCCAGCAGCTTATCAGGGGCCGCTAGCACAGATACGCAGTATTTT
-,TRBJ2-7,TRBV30,many,CAWAGRYEQYF,TGTGCCTGGGCCGGCCGCTACGAGCAGTACTTC
-,TRBJ2-7,TRBV20-1,many,CSTRRAYEQYF,TGCAGCACCCGGCGAGCCTACGAGCAGTACTTC
-,TRBJ1-1,TRBV7-9,few,CASSLVGETAFF,TGTGCCAGCAGCTTAGTTGGGGAGACAGCTTTCTTT